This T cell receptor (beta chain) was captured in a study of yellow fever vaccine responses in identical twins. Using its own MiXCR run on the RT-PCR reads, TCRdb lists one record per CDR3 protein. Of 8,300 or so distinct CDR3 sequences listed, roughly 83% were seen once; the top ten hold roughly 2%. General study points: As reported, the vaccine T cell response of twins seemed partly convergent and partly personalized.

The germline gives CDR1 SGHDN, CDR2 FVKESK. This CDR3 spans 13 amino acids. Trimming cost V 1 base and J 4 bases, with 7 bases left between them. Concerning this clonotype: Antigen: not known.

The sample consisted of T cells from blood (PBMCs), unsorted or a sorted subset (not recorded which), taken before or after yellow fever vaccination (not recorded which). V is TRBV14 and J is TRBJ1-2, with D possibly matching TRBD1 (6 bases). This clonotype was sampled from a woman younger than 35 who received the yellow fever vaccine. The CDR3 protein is CASSQADSYGYTF. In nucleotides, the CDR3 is TGTGCCAGCAGCCAAGCGGACAGCTATGGCTACACCTTC. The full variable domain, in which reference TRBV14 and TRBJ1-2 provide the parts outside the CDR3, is EAGVTQFPSHSVIEKGQTVTLRCDPISGHDNLYWYRRVMGKEIKFLLHFVKESKQDESGMPNNRFLAERTGGTYSTLKVQPAELEDSGVYFCASSQADSYGYTFGSGTRLTVV.